This passage covers 24 T cell receptor beta chains from one sample sequenced in a study of post-analysis software for immune sequencing data. General observations from the study: Relative to controls, patients had a few TRBV segments at higher frequency, with TRBV5-6, TRBV5-1 and TRBV20-1 among these.

What these receptors recognize is not known. cDNA libraries for TCR beta contained unique molecular identifiers. A single record per CDR3 protein comes from TCRdb applying MiXCR to the PCR reads. The profile covers approximately 360,000 distinct CDR3 sequences, with around a third appearing a single time and roughly 12% taken by the ten largest. What was sequenced was blood. The receptors were sampled from a girl under 18 with multiple sclerosis.

This rearrangement joins TRBV7-2 to TRBJ1-5; TRBD1 agrees at 8 bases. The V gene's germline CDR1 is SGHTA and CDR2 FQGNSA. J was trimmed by 5 bases and V by 4 bases; bases with no gene match: 4. This CDR3 has 14 residues. CDR3 sequence (DNA): TGTGCCAGCAGCTCGACAGGGGCTGATCAGCCCCAGCATTTT. This gives the protein CASSSTGADQPQHF.

Only a few counts were recorded for this clonotype. The chain has TRBV2 and TRBJ2-3; no clear D. The V and J ends lost 11 bases and 1 base respectively, with 10 bases between them. The germline CDR1 and CDR2 sequences are SNHLY and FYNNEI. The CDR3 spans 12 residues. The DNA for the CDR3 is TGTGCCGTCCCCTCGGGCACAGATACGCAGTATTTT. This encodes CAVPSGTDTQYF. The entire variable domain, with the rest obtained from reference TRBV2 and TRBJ2-3, is as follows: EPEVTQTPSHQVTQMGQEVILRCVPISNHLYFYWYRQILGQKVEFLVSFYNNEISEKSEIFDDQFSVERPDGSNFTLKIRSTKLEDSAMYFCAVPSGTDTQYFGPGTRLTVL.

In regard to this clonotype: A much larger clone sits a single nucleotide away, making a read error possible. The chain links TRBV10-3 to TRBJ2-1, with D unclear. Germline CDR1 and CDR2: ENHRY and SYGVKD. V lost 5 bases and J lost 9, with 8 bases in between. The CDR3 covers 11 residues. CDR3 in DNA: TGTGCCATCAGTCCCGGTCGTGAGCAGTTCTTC. Residues: CAISPGREQFF.

The table lists this clonotype with a few counts. This chain connects TRBV20-1 to TRBJ2-4, with 8 bases identical to TRBD1. CDR1 is DFQATT and CDR2 is SNEGSKA in the germline V gene (reference sequence). The V and J ends lost 6 bases and 6 bases, in that order; junction bases with no gene match: 10. The CDR3 has 14 amino acids. The CDR3 protein is CSATGVIRVNIQYF. CDR3 nucleotides: TGCAGTGCGACAGGGGTAATAAGGGTAAACATTCAGTACTTC.

This clonotype has only a few counts. This chain connects TRBV24-1 to TRBJ2-1, with D possibly matching TRBD1 (5 bases). CDR1 and CDR2 from the germline V gene are KGHDR and SFDVKD. The CDR3 runs 15 residues. The V end lost 3 bases, the J end lost 6 bases, and 14 bases lay between the germline ends. DNA of the CDR3: TGTGCCACCAGTGATCCAGGGTTGGATGGCAATGAGCAGTTCTTC. Its protein is CATSDPGLDGNEQFF.

The chain couples TRBV29-1 to TRBJ2-5; D not resolved. Germline lookup yields CDR1 SQVTM and CDR2 ANQGSEA. V gave up 4 bases and J gave up 5 bases, with 14 bases separating them. The CDR3 is made up of 13 amino acids. CDR3: CSVGSAIGETQYF. The DNA for the CDR3 is TGCAGCGTTGGATCCGCCATCGGGGAGACCCAGTACTTC.

The gene calls are TRBV15 and TRBJ2-1; D gene ambiguous. The CDR3 covers 13 residues. V was shortened by 8 bases and J by 0 bases, with 8 bases between the two germline ends. In germline, CDR1 is LNHNV, CDR2 YYDKDF (reference sequence). The CDR3 nucleotides are TGTGCCACCCAGTTTAGCTCCTACAATGAGCAGTTCTTC. Protein sequence: CATQFSSYNEQFF.

This clonotype was counted between two and nine times. This rearrangement joins TRBV3-1 to TRBJ2-1; D tentatively reads TRBD1 or TRBD2 (7 bases each). The CDR3 has 12 residues. V lost 8 bases to trimming and J lost 9 bases, with 14 bases between them. Germline values: CDR1 LGHDT, CDR2 YNNKEL (reference sequence). The CDR3 protein is CASSPGGGEQFF. The CDR3 DNA reads TGTGCCAGCTCCCCAGGGGGGGGTGAGCAGTTCTTC.

About this clonotype: The junction departs from the called germline gene at one end, perhaps through a read error. CDR3 loop: CVTSTNRDRVKPQHF. DNA of the CDR3: TGTGTCACCAGCACAAACCGGGACAGGGTGAAGCCCCAGCATTTT. This chain uses TRBV15 with TRBJ1-5; 9 bases line up with TRBD1. Germline-derived CDR1 and CDR2 are LNHNV and YYDKDF (reference sequence). CDR3 length: 15 amino acids.

With respect to this clonotype: A junction end diverges from the germline sequence, so it may reflect a read error. V gene TRBV28 combines with J gene TRBJ2-1; 8 bases align to TRBD2. The length of the CDR3 is 15 residues. CDR1 is MDHEN, CDR2 SYDVKM, per germline. Here the CDR3 DNA reads TGTGCCAGCAGGTTATATAGCGGGGCCTACAATGAGCAGTTCTTC. Translation gives CASRLYSGAYNEQFF.

This chain links TRBV25-1 with TRBJ2-1; D is unclear. The V end lost 5 bases, the J end lost 2 bases, and 13 bases lay between the germline ends. CDR3 length: 15 amino acids. Germline V CDR1 and CDR2: MGHDK, SYGVNS. CDR3 bases: TGTGCCAGCAGTCCCGCGGATAAACCCTACAATGAGCAGTTCTTC. It is translated as CASSPADKPYNEQFF.

V is TRBV7-3 and J is TRBJ2-1; possibly TRBD1 for D (6 bases). Trimming took off 1 base at V and 3 bases at J, with 10 bases between the two ends. Germline V gene lookup returns CDR1 SGHTA and CDR2 FQGTGA. The CDR3 covers 15 residues. CDR3 in amino acids: CASSLRAGDYNEQFF. Here the CDR3 DNA reads TGTGCCAGCAGCTTAAGGGCAGGGGACTACAATGAGCAGTTCTTC.

This clonotype came up many times. This sequence joins TRBV7-9 and TRBJ1-1, with no clear D. The CDR3 covers 13 residues. V lost 2 bases and J 0 bases, leaving 4 bases between the germline ends. CDR1 is SEHNR and CDR2 is FQNEAQ in the germline V gene (reference sequence). The CDR3 region is CASSLTVNTEAFF. DNA for the CDR3: TGTGCCAGCAGCTTAACAGTGAACACTGAAGCTTTCTTT. Full variable domain (rest looked up from reference TRBV7-9 and TRBJ1-1): DTGVSQNPRHKITKRGQNVTFRCDPISEHNRLYWYRQTLGQGPEFLTYFQNEAQLEKSRLLSDRFSAERPKGSFSTLEIQRTEQGDSAMYLCASSLTVNTEAFFGQGTRLTVV.

The chain carries TRBV10-2 and TRBJ2-1; D may match TRBD1 or TRBD2 (5 bases each). Germline V CDR1 and CDR2: WSHSY, SAAADI. Deletions cut 6 bases from V and 7 bases from J, with 13 bases between. The length of the CDR3 is 13 residues. The CDR3 sequence is CASRGLALNEQFF. The DNA for the CDR3 is TGCGCCAGCAGGGGGCTAGCCCTGAATGAGCAGTTCTTC.

CDR3 DNA: TGTGCCAGCACTGGCAACTATGGCTACACCTTC. Encoded protein: CASTGNYGYTF. The chain has TRBV6-2 or TRBV6-3 and TRBJ1-2; D not certain. V was shortened by 7 bases and J by 2 bases, with 5 bases between the two germline ends. Per the germline V gene, CDR1 is MNHEY and CDR2 is SVGEGT. This CDR3 comprises 11 residues.

CDR3 in amino acids: CASSLDSGDTQYF. The DNA of the CDR3 is TGCGCCAGCAGCTTGGACTCGGGAGATACGCAGTATTTT. The V call is TRBV5-1, the J call TRBJ2-3; no definite D call. V lost 0 bases and J 5 bases, leaving 7 bases between the germline ends. The CDR3 is made up of 13 amino acids. The V gene's germline CDR1 is SGHRS and CDR2 YFSETQ.

The chain carries TRBV11-2 and TRBJ2-3; D unclear. Trimming shortened V by 2 bases and J by 2 bases, and 14 bases separated the two germline ends. The CDR3 sequence is 16 residues long. Germline V lookup: CDR1 SGHAT, CDR2 FQNNGV. CDR3 amino acids: CASSLSRTTNTDTQYF. The CDR3 DNA sequence: TGTGCCAGCAGCTTATCCAGGACGACCAACACAGATACGCAGTATTTT.

The chain is built from TRBV20-1 and TRBJ1-2; a weak D match, TRBD1 (5 bases). Trimming removed 3 bases from V and 8 bases from J, with 19 bases in between. The germline gives CDR1 DFQATT, CDR2 SNEGSKA (reference sequence). The CDR3 extends over 14 amino acids. The CDR3 reads CSASPGPRARGYTF. Written as DNA, the CDR3 is TGCAGTGCTAGCCCAGGGCCCCGCGCGAGGGGCTACACCTTC.

V gene TRBV10-2 combines with J gene TRBJ1-6; 7 nucleotides agree with TRBD1. The germline V gene encodes CDR1 WSHSY and CDR2 SAAADI. The CDR3 loop spans 16 amino acids. V shed 6 bases and J 7 bases; nucleotides not matched to a gene: 12. CDR3 protein: CASRSTGKGQNSPLHF. The CDR3 DNA reads TGCGCCAGCAGGTCGACAGGGAAGGGACAAAATTCACCCCTCCACTTT.

V usage is TRBV12-3 or TRBV12-4 and J usage is TRBJ1-2, with D perhaps matching TRBD1 (5 bases). Trimming pared 6 bases from V and 6 bases from J, leaving 11 bases between. The CDR3 has 12 residues. The CDR3: CASRGTGHGYTF. The CDR3 nucleotides read TGTGCCAGCAGGGGGACCGGACATGGCTACACCTTC.

This clonotype was picked up many times. V usage is TRBV27 and J usage is TRBJ2-1; the D is unclear. This CDR3 comprises 12 residues. The V and J ends lost 8 bases and 0 bases respectively, with 5 bases between them. Germline loops: CDR1 MNHEY, CDR2 SMNVEV (reference sequence). Here the CDR3 reads CASGVSYNEQFF. Here the CDR3 DNA reads TGTGCCAGCGGGGTCTCCTACAATGAGCAGTTCTTC.

In this sample, this clonotype turned up a few times. The rearrangement links TRBV7-9 to TRBJ2-5, with D perhaps matching TRBD1 (5 bases). Trimming shortened V by 7 bases and J by 5 bases, and 20 bases separated the two germline ends. Germline V gene sequence: CDR1 SEHNR, CDR2 FQNEAQ (reference sequence). The CDR3 has 15 residues. The CDR3 nucleotides are TGTGCCAGCAAGGGGCCCCAGGGCATTGTGGAGACCCAGTACTTC. Protein sequence: CASKGPQGIVETQYF.

This clonotype turned up a few times. This sequence joins TRBV20-1 and TRBJ2-7; D is ambiguous. Germline lookup yields CDR1 DFQATT and CDR2 SNEGSKA (reference sequence). Trimming shortened V by 6 bases and J by 0 bases, and 9 bases separated the two germline ends. The length of the CDR3 is 12 residues. The CDR3: CSAAVGSYEQYF. The CDR3 nucleotides read TGCAGTGCCGCCGTTGGCTCCTACGAGCAGTACTTC.

For this clonotype: One junction end disagrees with the germline gene, perhaps due to a read error. V and J are TRBV15 and TRBJ2-7; D remains unclear. Germline V gene lookup returns CDR1 LNHNV and CDR2 YYDKDF (reference sequence). The CDR3 extends over 13 amino acids. CDR3 in amino acids: CATNRDDTYEQYF. DNA for the CDR3: TGTGCCACCAACAGAGACGATACCTATGAGCAGTACTTC.